Below are 23 T cell receptor beta chains sequenced from a single sample in a study of shared clonotypes between healthy human individuals. The table came from immunoSEQ multiplex PCR; TCRdb's copy has only in-frame clones and leaves some out. The sample lists about 2.4 million clones; over 85% were seen once. The sample taken for sequencing was naive CD4+ T cells from PBMCs. Regarding subset: CD45RA+ positively selected. The receptors stem from a man between 18 and 35 years old in good health. Some clones in this sample may be carry-over from other donors' samples.

The V call is TRBV2, the J call TRBJ2-5; D is unresolved. This CDR3 spans 13 amino acids. V was shortened by 9 bases and J by 4 bases, with 15 bases between the two germline ends. CDR1 and CDR2 from the germline V gene are SNHLY and FYNNEI. CDR3 DNA: TGTGCCAGTGGAAAGTCCCTTGGAGAGACCCAGTACTTC. This codes for CASGKSLGETQYF.

Of note for this clone: Other DNA variants within this sample encode the same CDR3. The rearrangement links TRBV7-9 to TRBJ1-2; D is undetermined. Trimming pared 1 base from V and 4 bases from J, leaving 7 bases between. CDR3 size: 13 residues. Germline values: CDR1 SEHNR, CDR2 FQNEAQ (reference sequence). CDR3 in amino acids: CASSLGQGYGYTF. In DNA, the CDR3 is TGTGCCAGCAGCTTAGGACAAGGCTATGGCTACACCTTC.

The chain employs TRBV28 and TRBJ2-5; D remains ambiguous. CDR1 is MDHEN, CDR2 SYDVKM, per germline. The CDR3 spans 13 residues. V was pared by 6 bases and J by 11 bases, with 19 bases between. DNA of the CDR3: TGTGCCAGCAGCTCCCCCATCTGGACGGAGCAGTACTTC. This translates into CASSSPIWTEQYF.

The rearrangement joins TRBV15 to TRBJ1-1, with a possible D match to TRBD1 (5 bases). Germline V gives CDR1 LNHNV, CDR2 YYDKDF (reference sequence). Trimming took off 8 bases at V and 0 bases at J, with 13 bases between the two ends. The CDR3 has 14 amino acids. CDR3 amino acids: CATRGAGLNTEAFF. DNA for the CDR3: TGTGCCACCCGCGGGGCAGGCCTGAACACTGAAGCTTTCTTT.

V gene TRBV5-6 combines with J gene TRBJ1-1, with D possibly TRBD1 on 5 matching bases. The V gene's germline CDR1 is SGHDT and CDR2 YYEEEE. The germline V and J ends were trimmed by 0 bases and 6 bases, with 9 bases remaining between them. This CDR3 region has 13 residues. The CDR3 region has the DNA TGTGCCAGCAGCTTGGACAGGTGGGCTGAAGCTTTCTTT. Protein: CASSLDRWAEAFF.

The gene calls are TRBV7-2 and TRBJ2-7, with 11 nucleotides matching TRBD2. The CDR3 sequence is 19 residues long. CDR1 is SGHTA and CDR2 is FQGNSA in the germline V gene. J gave up 2 bases and V 1 base, and 13 bases lay outside the gene matches. Here the CDR3 reads CASSLELGLAGGGPYEQYF. In nucleotides, the CDR3 is TGTGCCAGCAGCTTAGAATTGGGGCTAGCGGGGGGCGGGCCCTACGAGCAGTACTTC.

The chain is built from TRBV4-3 and TRBJ2-3; D uncertain. CDR3 size: 13 residues. Germline V gene sequence: CDR1 LGHNA, CDR2 YSLEER. The ends were cut back, 1 base at V and 2 bases at J, with 4 bases in the middle. The chain's CDR3 is CASSQAYTDTQYF. CDR3 DNA sequence: TGCGCCAGCAGCCAAGCATACACAGATACGCAGTATTTT.

This clone appeared once. The CDR3 region is CASSADQGAEAFF. The DNA for the CDR3 is TGTGCCAGCAGCGCAGACCAAGGGGCTGAAGCTTTCTTT. The V gene is TRBV11-2, the J gene TRBJ1-1, with a tentative D call TRBD1 (5 bases). Trimming removed 5 bases from V and 6 bases from J, with 13 bases in between. The CDR3 loop spans 13 amino acids. Germline CDR1 reads SGHAT; CDR2 reads FQNNGV.

As regards this clone: Additional DNA sequences in this sample encode the identical CDR3. The chain recombines TRBV28 with TRBJ2-1; D gene ambiguous. Per germline, CDR1 MDHEN and CDR2 SYDVKM. The CDR3 consists of 14 residues. Trimming stripped 3 bases from V and 1 base from J, with 7 bases between. CDR3 amino acids: CASSFVGSYNEQFF. The CDR3 nucleotides are TGTGCCAGCAGTTTCGTCGGGTCCTACAATGAGCAGTTCTTC.

The chain combines TRBV11-3 with TRBJ2-7; a possible D gene is TRBD2 (5 bases). Germline CDR1 SGHNT, CDR2 YENEEA. The V and J ends lost 0 bases and 3 bases respectively, with 6 bases between them. The CDR3 has 13 residues. The DNA of the CDR3 is TGTGCCAGCAGCTTAGAACGGGGCTACGAGCAGTACTTC. Protein product: CASSLERGYEQYF.

This sequence joins TRBV5-4 and TRBJ2-1, with 13 bases lining up with TRBD2. V lost 2 bases and J lost 7; bases outside the gene matches: 3. CDR3 length: 15 amino acids. Germline V gives CDR1 SGHNT, CDR2 YYREEE (reference sequence). CDR3 coding DNA: TGTGCCAGCAGCTTTGGACTAGCGGGAGAGAATGAGCAGTTCTTC. Protein product: CASSFGLAGENEQFF.

The chain uses TRBV21-1 and TRBJ2-3; TRBD1, as called in the table, went unchecked against the DNA. TRBV21-1 is reported as a pseudogene. The CDR3 consists of 18 residues. CDR3 DNA: TGTGCCAGCAGCAAAGAGGGACAGGGGATGATCCCGTCAAACACGCAGTATTTT. It codes for CASSKEGQGMIPSNTQYF.

This rearrangement joins TRBV14 to TRBJ1-1, with TRBD1 as a possible D gene (5 bases). The CDR3 spans 13 residues. Trimming took 4 bases from V and 11 from J, leaving 17 bases between them. Per the germline V gene, CDR1 is SGHDN and CDR2 is FVKESK. The CDR3 sequence: CASSLHGGMRAFF. The CDR3, as DNA: TGTGCCAGCAGCCTTCACGGGGGGATGAGGGCTTTCTTT.

V is TRBV4-2 and J is TRBJ1-4, with 9 bases identical to TRBD1. V was clipped by 6 bases and J by 8 bases; unmatched bases: 1. The length of the CDR3 is 12 residues. From germline, CDR1 is LGHNA and CDR2 YNFKEQ. The CDR3 reads CASRTGGEKLFF. The CDR3 DNA reads as TGTGCCAGCAGGACAGGGGGGGAAAAACTGTTTTTT.

The rearrangement joins TRBV6-1 to TRBJ2-2, with a tentative D call TRBD1 (6 bases). Germline loops: CDR1 MNHNS, CDR2 SASEGT. The CDR3 has 13 amino acids. Deletions cut 10 bases from V and 5 bases from J, with 14 bases between. CDR3 residues: CATNRERTGELFF. CDR3 DNA: TGTGCCACCAACAGGGAGAGGACCGGGGAGCTGTTTTTT.

This chain joins TRBV20-1 and TRBJ1-3; D is undetermined. This CDR3 has 11 residues. The germline CDR1 and CDR2 sequences are DFQATT and SNEGSKA (reference sequence). V was trimmed by 4 bases and J by 9 bases, leaving 10 bases between them. The CDR3 loop reads CSAKEGGTIYF. CDR3 bases: TGCAGTGCTAAAGAAGGTGGCACCATATATTTT.

CDR3 sequence (DNA): TGTGCCAGCAGTTTATTACTGCGGGGAAGCTCCTACGAGCAGTACTTC. It encodes CASSLLLRGSSYEQYF. This chain joins TRBV28 and TRBJ2-7; a weak D match, TRBD2 (6 bases). V lost 1 base and J lost 0, with 13 bases in between. The length of the CDR3 is 16 residues. From germline, CDR1 is MDHEN and CDR2 SYDVKM.

As DNA, the CDR3 is TGTGCCAGCAGGGATAGGCCGGGACAGGACTCCTACGAGCAGTACTTC. Its protein product is CASRDRPGQDSYEQYF. The V gene is TRBV11-3, the J gene TRBJ2-7; 8 nucleotides line up with TRBD1. The V segment lost 6 bases and the J segment 0 bases; nucleotides outside the gene matches: 10. The CDR3 has 16 residues. CDR1 is SGHNT, CDR2 YENEEA, per germline. The full variable domain, completed using reference TRBV11-3 and TRBJ2-7, is EAGVVQSPRYKIIEKKQPVAFWCNPISGHNTLYWYLQNLGQGPELLIRYENEEAVDDSQLPKDRFSAERLKGVDSTLKIQPAELGDSAVYLCASRDRPGQDSYEQYFGPGTRLTVT.

V usage is TRBV28 and J usage is TRBJ1-1, with 10 bases identical to TRBD1. CDR3 size: 14 residues. The V and J ends lost 1 base and 11 bases, in that order; junction bases with no gene match: 7. The germline CDR1 and CDR2 sequences are MDHEN and SYDVKM. The CDR3 loop reads CASSLLGTGAKAFF. The CDR3 DNA reads as TGTGCCAGCAGTTTATTGGGGACAGGGGCAAAGGCTTTCTTT.

The chain links TRBV28 to TRBJ1-1; TRBD1 might be the D (5 bases). The CDR3 covers 13 residues. V was trimmed by 1 base and J by 11 bases, leaving 14 bases between them. Per germline, CDR1 MDHEN and CDR2 SYDVKM. The CDR3 DNA sequence: TGTGCCAGCAGTTTATATAGCAGGGATTGGGCTTTCTTT. Its protein product is CASSLYSRDWAFF.

A single count supports this clone. The V gene is TRBV18, the J gene TRBJ1-3, with D possibly matching TRBD1 (6 bases). V lost 6 bases and J lost 4, with 19 bases in between. The V gene's germline CDR1 is KGHSH and CDR2 LQKENI. The CDR3 is made up of 16 amino acids. CDR3 in DNA: TGTGCCAGCTCGCCGCCTAAGTACGGACAGGGAAACACCATATATTTT. The encoded protein is CASSPPKYGQGNTIYF.

This clone was recorded only once. V gene TRBV2 combines with J gene TRBJ2-2; 9 bases match TRBD1. The CDR3 is 15 residues long. Germline trimming cut 9 bases from V and 2 bases from J; bases unmatched to any gene: 7. Germline CDR1 and CDR2: SNHLY and FYNNEI. The CDR3 loop reads CASLQGAQNTGELFF. Here the CDR3 DNA reads TGTGCCAGTTTACAGGGGGCCCAAAACACCGGGGAGCTGTTTTTT.

The chain is built from TRBV11-3 and TRBJ2-7; 9 bases are shared with TRBD2. V shed 5 bases and J 1 base; nucleotides not matched to a gene: 6. CDR1 SGHNT and CDR2 YENEEA come from the germline V gene. The CDR3 loop spans 15 amino acids. Written as DNA, the CDR3 is TGTGCCAGCAGCGCCACTAGCGGGTTTTCCTACGAGCAGTACTTC. Translation: CASSATSGFSYEQYF.